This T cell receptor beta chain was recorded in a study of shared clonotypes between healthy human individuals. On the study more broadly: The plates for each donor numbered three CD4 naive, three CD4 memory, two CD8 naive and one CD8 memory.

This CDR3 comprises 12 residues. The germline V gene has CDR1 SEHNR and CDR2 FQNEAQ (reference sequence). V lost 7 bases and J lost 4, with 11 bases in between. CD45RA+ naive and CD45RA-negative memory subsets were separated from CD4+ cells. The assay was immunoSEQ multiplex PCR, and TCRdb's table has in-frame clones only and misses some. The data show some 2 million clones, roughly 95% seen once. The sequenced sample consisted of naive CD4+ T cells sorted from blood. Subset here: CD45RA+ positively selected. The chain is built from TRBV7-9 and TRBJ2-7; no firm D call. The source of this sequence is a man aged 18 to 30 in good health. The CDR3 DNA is TGTGCCAGCACCCTCCTACCTTACGAGCAGTACTTC. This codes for CASTLLPYEQYF. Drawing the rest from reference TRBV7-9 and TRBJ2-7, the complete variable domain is DTGVSQNPRHKITKRGQNVTFRCDPISEHNRLYWYRQTLGQGPEFLTYFQNEAQLEKSRLLSDRFSAERPKGSFSTLEIQRTEQGDSAMYLCASTLLPYEQYFGPGTRLTVT.